These 7 T cell receptor beta chains originate from one sample sequenced in a study of identical twins. TCRdb reprocessed the 5' RACE reads with MiXCR, giving one entry per CDR3 protein. The sample lists roughly 710,000 distinct CDR3 sequences, 5.5% to 6.5% occurring once. The material sequenced was naive T cells sorted from blood. Receptors were obtained from a man younger than 35 in good health.

The sample holds many counts of this clonotype. This chain links TRBV6-1 with TRBJ2-1; D remains unclear. Germline-derived CDR1 and CDR2 are MNHNS and SASEGT. The CDR3 runs to 14 residues. V was shortened by 6 bases and J by 4 bases, with 13 bases between the two germline ends. DNA for the CDR3: TGTGCCAGCAGAGTGGCTAGTAAGTACAATGAGCAGTTCTTC. Translated: CASRVASKYNEQFF.

This clonotype was picked up many times. In nucleotides, the CDR3 is TGTGCCATCAGTGAGTTCGCAGGGGCGAACACTGAAGCTTTCTTT. This gives the protein CAISEFAGANTEAFF. This chain uses TRBV10-3 with TRBJ1-1, with D perhaps TRBD1 (6 bases). The germline gives CDR1 ENHRY, CDR2 SYGVKD. CDR3 length: 15 residues. V was shortened by 1 base and J by 1 base, with 10 bases between the two germline ends.

This clonotype was recorded at least ten times. The V and J genes are TRBV9 and TRBJ2-4; D assignment may be TRBD1 or TRBD2 (5 bases each). The germline V gene has CDR1 SGDLS and CDR2 YYNGEE. The CDR3 runs 15 residues. Trimming stripped 3 bases from V and 0 bases from J, with 10 bases between. The CDR3 nucleotides are TGTGCCAGCAGCGCCTCCGGGACAGCCAAAAACATTCAGTACTTC. Translated: CASSASGTAKNIQYF.

V usage is TRBV18 and J usage is TRBJ1-1; the D is unclear. CDR1 KGHSH and CDR2 LQKENI come from the germline V gene. Trimming took 1 base from V and 8 from J, leaving 14 bases between them. The CDR3 has 14 residues. The CDR3 is CASSPRSGRHEAFF. In DNA, the CDR3 is TGTGCCAGCTCACCACGGTCAGGTAGGCACGAAGCTTTCTTT.

In DNA, the CDR3 is TGTGCCAGCAGCTCGGACAGGGGAGGGGGGATGAACACTGAAGCTTTCTTT. This translates into CASSSDRGGGMNTEAFF. The chain employs TRBV11-2 and TRBJ1-1; 9 nucleotides line up with TRBD1. The CDR3 consists of 17 residues. The V segment lost 4 bases and the J segment 0 bases; nucleotides outside the gene matches: 9. Germline-derived CDR1 and CDR2 are SGHAT and FQNNGV.

This clonotype turned up a few times. The gene calls are TRBV12-3 or TRBV12-4 and TRBJ2-5, with 8 positions matching TRBD1. The V gene end was trimmed by 3 bases and the J gene end by 5 bases; junction bases not matched to a gene: 5. This CDR3 spans 14 amino acids. CDR3 nucleotide sequence: TGTGCCAGCAGTTTGGCAGGGGGCAAGGAGACCCAGTACTTC. It is translated as CASSLAGGKETQYF.

This clonotype has ten or more counts. The chain carries TRBV24-1 and TRBJ2-2; 8 bases match TRBD2. The V and J ends lost 6 bases and 6 bases, in that order; junction bases with no gene match: 8. CDR1 and CDR2 from the germline V gene are KGHDR and SFDVKD. CDR3 size: 15 residues. The CDR3 protein is CATSSPGGRSGELFF. The DNA of the CDR3 is TGTGCCACCAGTTCTCCGGGAGGGAGGTCCGGGGAGCTGTTTTTT.